This T cell receptor beta chain was obtained from a study of blood T cell repertoires in COVID-19. At the level of the study: Some COVID-19 samples were acute and others convalescent; all came from the United States, Italy and Spain.

This CDR3 comprises 15 residues. CDR1 SGHRS and CDR2 YFSETQ come from the germline V gene. V lost 0 bases, J lost 5 bases, and 6 bases stayed unmatched. Authors' analysis steps: Reference gene primer amplification in the assay estimated nucleated cell counts. Some clones are missing from TCRdb's copy, which holds only in-frame ones; the method was immunoSEQ multiplex PCR. V, J and clone size were drawn from that table, and D and trimming were deduced from the DNA. The sample comprises 200,000 to 250,000 clones, 80% of which are singletons, and over 7% rests with the top ten. The receptor comes from a woman aged 40 to 55 with acute COVID-19. Sequencing was performed on PBMCs or T cells enriched from blood (not recorded which). The V call is TRBV5-1, the J call TRBJ2-7; TRBD2 matches at 9 bases. The CDR3 is CASSLGAGGPNEQYF. CDR3 bases: TGCGCCAGCAGCTTGGGGGCGGGAGGGCCGAACGAGCAGTACTTC.